This TCR beta chain was recovered during a study of blood T cell repertoires in COVID-19. Study in general: Samples of COVID-19 (acute and convalescent) were obtained from the United States, Italy and Spain. Sources were T cells, B-cell-depleted T cells, or PBMCs; the material itself was cDNA or gDNA.

Authors' data handling: Amplification of reference gene primers was used by the study to estimate nucleated cell counts. The protocol was immunoSEQ multiplex PCR, while the TCRdb copy is restricted to in-frame clones and leaves out a portion. V and J calls and clone size are copied from that table; D and trimming were computed from the DNA. This sample yields 150,000 or so clones, of which about four fifths are seen a single time; 3% belongs to the top ten. The V gene's germline CDR1 is MNHEY and CDR2 SVGAGI. V lost 6 bases and J lost 8, with 16 bases in between. The CDR3 loop spans 14 amino acids. The sequencing input was peripheral blood. The receptor's source is an elderly woman with acute or convalescent COVID-19. The chain is built from TRBV6-5 and TRBJ1-4; a weak D match, TRBD1 (5 bases). The CDR3 coding sequence is TGTGCCAGCAGGCCCCGGGGGATGGGGGAAAAACTGTTTTTT. The encoded protein is CASRPRGMGEKLFF.